Here is one T cell receptor beta chain with its context. The germline V gene encodes CDR1 SGHDT and CDR2 YYEEEE. The J segment lost 2 bases and the V segment lost 3 bases, leaving 10 bases of the junction unmatched. The CDR3 has 17 residues. The data derive from a study of Ad26.COV2.S vaccination and SARS-CoV-2 variants. Treatment in this sample: about 20 received Ad26.COV2.S at low or high dose, single or two shots; about 5 received placebo; per-sample allocation not given. Samples were taken on day 63 after the first vaccine or placebo injection. Assay: immunoSEQ multiplex PCR; the TCRdb copy retains only in-frame clones and omits some. The data contain about 350,000 clones, less than 90% of them seen just once; the ten biggest clones take up about 10%.

This TCR was recovered from a person between 18 and 59 years old who received the Ad26.COV2.S COVID-19 vaccine or a placebo. The V call is TRBV5-6, the J call TRBJ1-1; 10 positions match TRBD1. This material consisted of peripheral blood, taken in a trial of Ad26.COV2.S vaccine versus placebo. CDR3 residues: CASSSAGQGLLNTEAFF. The CDR3 coding sequence is TGTGCCAGCAGCTCGGCGGGACAGGGGCTTCTCAACACTGAAGCTTTCTTT.